Here is one T cell receptor beta chain with its context. The antigen is undetermined. All the patients suffered relapse after autologous stem cell transplantation, and brentuximab vedotin exposure differed. The entry originates in a study of PD-1 blockade in classical Hodgkin lymphoma. Whole-study results and caveats: Baseline TCR diversity was reportedly lower in newly diagnosed patients than in healthy donors. It was reported as lower still in relapsed/refractory patients.

V lost 4 bases and J lost 9, with 19 bases in between. The CDR3 is made up of 15 amino acids. Germline loops: CDR1 MDHEN, CDR2 SYDVKM. Measured with immunoSEQ multiplex PCR; TCRdb has only the in-frame clones, and not every one. The sample holds some 14,000 clones, roughly 84% seen once. The material was peripheral blood mononuclear cells (PBMCs), obtained at baseline. The genes are TRBV28 and TRBJ2-1, with D perhaps TRBD2 (6 bases). The receptor's source is a human donor with classical Hodgkin lymphoma. The CDR3 bases are TGTGCCAGCAGTTCTCGATTCTCCGAGCGGGTTGAGCAGTTCTTC. Amino acid sequence: CASSSRFSERVEQFF.